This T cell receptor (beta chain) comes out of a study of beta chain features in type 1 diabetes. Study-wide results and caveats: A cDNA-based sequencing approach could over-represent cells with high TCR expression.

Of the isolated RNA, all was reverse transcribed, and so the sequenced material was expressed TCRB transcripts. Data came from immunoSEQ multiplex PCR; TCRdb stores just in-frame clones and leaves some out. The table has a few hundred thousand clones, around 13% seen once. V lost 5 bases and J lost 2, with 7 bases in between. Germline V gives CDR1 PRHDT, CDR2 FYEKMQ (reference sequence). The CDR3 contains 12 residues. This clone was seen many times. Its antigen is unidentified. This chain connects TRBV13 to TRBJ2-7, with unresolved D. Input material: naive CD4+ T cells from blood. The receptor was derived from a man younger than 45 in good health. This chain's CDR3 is CASSHLAYEQYV. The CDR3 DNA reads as TGTGCCAGCAGCCACCTCGCCTACGAGCAGTACGTC.